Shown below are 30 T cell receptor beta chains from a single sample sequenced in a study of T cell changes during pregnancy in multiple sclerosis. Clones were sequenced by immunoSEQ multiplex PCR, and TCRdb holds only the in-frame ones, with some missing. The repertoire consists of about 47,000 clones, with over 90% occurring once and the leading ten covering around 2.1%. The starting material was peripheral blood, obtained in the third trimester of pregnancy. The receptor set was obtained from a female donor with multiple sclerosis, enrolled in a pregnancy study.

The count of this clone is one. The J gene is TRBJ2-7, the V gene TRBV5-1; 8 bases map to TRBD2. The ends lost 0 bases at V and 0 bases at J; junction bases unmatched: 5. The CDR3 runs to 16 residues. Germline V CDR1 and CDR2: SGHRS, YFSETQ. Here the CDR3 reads CASSLARSGGSYEQYF. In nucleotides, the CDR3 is TGCGCCAGCAGCTTGGCCCGGAGCGGGGGCTCCTACGAGCAGTACTTC.

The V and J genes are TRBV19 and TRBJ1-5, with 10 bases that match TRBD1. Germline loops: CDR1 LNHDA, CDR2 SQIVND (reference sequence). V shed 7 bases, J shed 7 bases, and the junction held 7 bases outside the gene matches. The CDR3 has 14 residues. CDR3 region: CASKSGQGVQPQHF. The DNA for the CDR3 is TGTGCCAGTAAAAGTGGACAGGGGGTACAGCCCCAGCATTTT.

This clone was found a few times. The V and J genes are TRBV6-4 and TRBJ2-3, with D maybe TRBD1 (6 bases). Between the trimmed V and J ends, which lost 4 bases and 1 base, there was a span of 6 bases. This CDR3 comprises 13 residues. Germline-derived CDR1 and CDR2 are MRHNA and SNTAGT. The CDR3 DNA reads TGTGCCAGCAGTGCAGGGGGCACAGATACGCAGTATTTT. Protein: CASSAGGTDTQYF.

The CDR3 DNA is TGCGCCAGCAGCCAAGACAGGACACCCCCGTCCTACAATGAGCAGTTCTTC. It yields the protein CASSQDRTPPSYNEQFF. V and J are TRBV4-3 and TRBJ2-1; D is perhaps TRBD1 (5 bases). The germline V gene has CDR1 LGHNA and CDR2 YSLEER. V was pared by 0 bases and J by 1 base, with 13 bases between. The CDR3 extends over 17 amino acids.

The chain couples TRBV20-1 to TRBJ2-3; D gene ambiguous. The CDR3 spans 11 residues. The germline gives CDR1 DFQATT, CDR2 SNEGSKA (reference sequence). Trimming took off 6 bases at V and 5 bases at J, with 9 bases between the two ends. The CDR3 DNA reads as TGCAGTGCCCTTACGGGAGATACGCAGTATTTT. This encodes CSALTGDTQYF.

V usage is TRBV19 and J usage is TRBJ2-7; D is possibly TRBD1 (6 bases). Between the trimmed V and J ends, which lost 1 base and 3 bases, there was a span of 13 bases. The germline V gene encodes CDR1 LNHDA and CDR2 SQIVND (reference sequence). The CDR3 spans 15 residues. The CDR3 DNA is TGTGCCAGTAGTATAGCCGGGACACGATTCTACGAGCAGTACTTC. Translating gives CASSIAGTRFYEQYF.

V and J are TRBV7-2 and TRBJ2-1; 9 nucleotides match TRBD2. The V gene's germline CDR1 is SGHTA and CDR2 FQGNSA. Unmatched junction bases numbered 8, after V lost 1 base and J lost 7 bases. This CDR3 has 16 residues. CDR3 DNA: TGTGCCAGCAGCTTAGATCGGGCTAGCGGGACGAATGAGCAGTTCTTC. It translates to CASSLDRASGTNEQFF.

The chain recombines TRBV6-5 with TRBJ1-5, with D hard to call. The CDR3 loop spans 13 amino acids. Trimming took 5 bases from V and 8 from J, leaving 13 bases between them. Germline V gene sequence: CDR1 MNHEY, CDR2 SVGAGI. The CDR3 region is CASSTSWGEPQHF. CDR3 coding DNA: TGTGCCAGCAGTACCTCCTGGGGAGAGCCCCAGCATTTT.

The CDR3 DNA sequence: TGTGCCAGCAGCTGGTCTGCGGGACCATACAATGAGCAGTTCTTC. Translated: CASSWSAGPYNEQFF. The chain joins TRBV11-3 to TRBJ2-1; maybe TRBD2 (6 bases). Deletions cut 4 bases from V and 4 bases from J, with 14 bases between. Germline loops: CDR1 SGHNT, CDR2 YENEEA. The CDR3 is 15 residues long.

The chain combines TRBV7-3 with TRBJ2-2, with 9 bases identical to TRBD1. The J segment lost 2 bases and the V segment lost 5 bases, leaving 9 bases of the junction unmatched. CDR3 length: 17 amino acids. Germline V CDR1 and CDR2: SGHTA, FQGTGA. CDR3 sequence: CASSLTGDRANTGELFF. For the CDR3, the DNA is TGTGCCAGCAGCCTCACCGGGGACAGGGCAAACACCGGGGAGCTGTTTTTT.

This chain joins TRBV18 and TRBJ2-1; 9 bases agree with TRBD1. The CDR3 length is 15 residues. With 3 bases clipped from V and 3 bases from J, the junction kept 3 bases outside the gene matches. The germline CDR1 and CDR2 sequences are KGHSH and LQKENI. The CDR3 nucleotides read TGTGCCAGCTCACCTCGGACAGGGGACTACAATGAGCAGTTCTTC. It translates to CASSPRTGDYNEQFF.

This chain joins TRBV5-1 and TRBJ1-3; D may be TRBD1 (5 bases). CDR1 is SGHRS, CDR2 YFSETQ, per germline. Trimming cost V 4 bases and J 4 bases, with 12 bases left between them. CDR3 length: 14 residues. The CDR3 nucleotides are TGCGCCAGCAGCCTGACAGCGGGGGGAAACACCATATATTTT. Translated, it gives CASSLTAGGNTIYF. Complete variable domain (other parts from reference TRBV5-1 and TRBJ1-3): KAGVTQTPRYLIKTRGQQVTLSCSPISGHRSVSWYQQTPGQGLQFLFEYFSETQRNKGNFPGRFSGRQFSNSRSEMNVSTLELGDSALYLCASSLTAGGNTIYFGEGSWLTVV.

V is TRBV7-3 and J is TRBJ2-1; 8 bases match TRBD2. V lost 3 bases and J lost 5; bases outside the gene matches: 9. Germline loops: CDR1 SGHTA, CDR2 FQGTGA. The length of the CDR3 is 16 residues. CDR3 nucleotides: TGTGCCAGCAGCTTCGGGGTCTTAGCGGGACACAATGAGCAGTTCTTC. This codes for CASSFGVLAGHNEQFF.

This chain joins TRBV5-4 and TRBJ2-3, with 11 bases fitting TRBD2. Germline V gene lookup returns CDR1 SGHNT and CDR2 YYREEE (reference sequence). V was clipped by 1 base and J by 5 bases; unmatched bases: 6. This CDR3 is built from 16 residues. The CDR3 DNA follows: TGTGCCAGCAGCTTGCCGCTAGCGGGAGGTGGAGATACGCAGTATTTT. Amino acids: CASSLPLAGGGDTQYF.

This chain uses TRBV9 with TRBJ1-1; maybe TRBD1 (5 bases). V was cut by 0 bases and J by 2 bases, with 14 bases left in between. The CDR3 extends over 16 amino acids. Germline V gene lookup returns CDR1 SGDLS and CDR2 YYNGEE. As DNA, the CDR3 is TGTGCCAGCAGCGTAGCCCCGAAGGGGCCCAACACTGAAGCTTTCTTT. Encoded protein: CASSVAPKGPNTEAFF.

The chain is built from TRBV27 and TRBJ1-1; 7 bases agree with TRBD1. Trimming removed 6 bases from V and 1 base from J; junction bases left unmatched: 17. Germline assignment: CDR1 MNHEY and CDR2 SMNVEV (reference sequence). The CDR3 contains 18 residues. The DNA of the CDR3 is TGTGCCAGCAGCATAGGGGGCAGGGTTCTTCGCCAGAACACTGAAGCTTTCTTT. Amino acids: CASSIGGRVLRQNTEAFF.

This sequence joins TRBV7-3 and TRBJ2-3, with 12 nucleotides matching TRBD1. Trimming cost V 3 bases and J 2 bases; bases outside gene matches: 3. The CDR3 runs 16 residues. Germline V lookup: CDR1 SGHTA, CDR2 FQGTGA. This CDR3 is CASSLGTGGITDTQYF. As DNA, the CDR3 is TGTGCCAGCAGCTTGGGGACAGGGGGCATCACAGATACGCAGTATTTT.

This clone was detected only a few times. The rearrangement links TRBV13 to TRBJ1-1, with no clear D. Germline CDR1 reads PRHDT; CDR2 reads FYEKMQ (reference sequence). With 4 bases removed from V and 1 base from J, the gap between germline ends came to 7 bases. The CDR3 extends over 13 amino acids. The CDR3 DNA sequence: TGTGCCAGCAGCTCGACATCGAACACTGAAGCTTTCTTT. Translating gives CASSSTSNTEAFF. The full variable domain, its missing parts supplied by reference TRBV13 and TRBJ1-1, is AAGVIQSPRHLIKEKRETATLKCYPIPRHDTVYWYQQGPGQDPQFLISFYEKMQSDKGSIPDRFSAQQFSDYHSELNMSSLELGDSALYFCASSSTSNTEAFFGQGTRLTVV.

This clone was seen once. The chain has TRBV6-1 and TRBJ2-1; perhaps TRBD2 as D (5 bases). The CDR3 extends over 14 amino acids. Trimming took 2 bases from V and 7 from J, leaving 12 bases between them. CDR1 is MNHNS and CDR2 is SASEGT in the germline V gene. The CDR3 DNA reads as TGTGCCAGCAGTGAACAACCCGCGGGTAATGAGCAGTTCTTC. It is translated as CASSEQPAGNEQFF.

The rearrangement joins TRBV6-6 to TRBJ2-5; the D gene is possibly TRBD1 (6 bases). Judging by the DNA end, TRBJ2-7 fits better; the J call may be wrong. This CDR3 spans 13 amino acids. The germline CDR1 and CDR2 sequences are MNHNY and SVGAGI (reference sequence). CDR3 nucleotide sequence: TGTGCCAGCAGCGCGACACAGGGTTTCGAGCAGTACTTC. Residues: CASSATQGFEQYF.

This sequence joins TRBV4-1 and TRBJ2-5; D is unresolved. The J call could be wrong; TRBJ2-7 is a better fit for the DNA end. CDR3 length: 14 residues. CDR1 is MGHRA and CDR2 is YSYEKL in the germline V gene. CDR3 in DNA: TGCGCCAGCAGCCCCCTTCTCCGGGTCAACGAGCAGTACTTC. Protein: CASSPLLRVNEQYF.

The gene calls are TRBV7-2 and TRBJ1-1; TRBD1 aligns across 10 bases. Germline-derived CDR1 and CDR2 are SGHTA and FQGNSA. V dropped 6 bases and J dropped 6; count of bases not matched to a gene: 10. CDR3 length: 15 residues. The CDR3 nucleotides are TGTGCCAGCAGGCCGATAGGGACAGGGGCTCCTGAAGCTTTCTTT. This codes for CASRPIGTGAPEAFF.

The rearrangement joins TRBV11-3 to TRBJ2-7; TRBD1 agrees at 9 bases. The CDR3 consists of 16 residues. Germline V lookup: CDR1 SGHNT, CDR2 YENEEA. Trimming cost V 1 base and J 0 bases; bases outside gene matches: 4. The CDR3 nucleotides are TGTGCCAGCAGCTTAGGGACAGGGGACCACTCCTACGAGCAGTACTTC. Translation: CASSLGTGDHSYEQYF. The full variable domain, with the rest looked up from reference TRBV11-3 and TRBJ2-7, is EAGVVQSPRYKIIEKKQPVAFWCNPISGHNTLYWYLQNLGQGPELLIRYENEEAVDDSQLPKDRFSAERLKGVDSTLKIQPAELGDSAVYLCASSLGTGDHSYEQYFGPGTRLTVT.

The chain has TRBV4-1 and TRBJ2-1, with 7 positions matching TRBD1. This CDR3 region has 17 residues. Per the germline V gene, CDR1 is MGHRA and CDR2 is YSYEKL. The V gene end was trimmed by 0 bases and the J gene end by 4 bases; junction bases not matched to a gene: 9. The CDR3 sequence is CASSQDLRTGVYNEQFF. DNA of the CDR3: TGCGCCAGCAGCCAAGATCTGAGAACAGGGGTTTACAATGAGCAGTTCTTC.

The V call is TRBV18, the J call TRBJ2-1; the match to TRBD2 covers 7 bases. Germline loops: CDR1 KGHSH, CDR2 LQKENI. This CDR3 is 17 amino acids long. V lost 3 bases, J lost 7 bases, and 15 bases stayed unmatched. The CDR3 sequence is CASSPEPQVSGNNEQFF. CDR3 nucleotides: TGTGCCAGCTCACCGGAACCTCAAGTGAGCGGGAATAATGAGCAGTTCTTC. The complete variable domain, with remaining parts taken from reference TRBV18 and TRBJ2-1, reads NAGVMQNPRHLVRRRGQEARLRCSPMKGHSHVYWYRQLPEEGLKFMVYLQKENIIDESGMPKERFSAEFPKEGPSILRIQQVVRGDSAAYFCASSPEPQVSGNNEQFFGPGTRLTVL.

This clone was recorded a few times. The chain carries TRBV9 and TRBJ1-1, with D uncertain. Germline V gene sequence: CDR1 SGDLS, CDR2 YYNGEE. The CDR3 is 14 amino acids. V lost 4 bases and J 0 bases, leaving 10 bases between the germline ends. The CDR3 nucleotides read TGTGCCAGCAGCCAATCCCATGTGAACACTGAAGCTTTCTTT. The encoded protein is CASSQSHVNTEAFF.

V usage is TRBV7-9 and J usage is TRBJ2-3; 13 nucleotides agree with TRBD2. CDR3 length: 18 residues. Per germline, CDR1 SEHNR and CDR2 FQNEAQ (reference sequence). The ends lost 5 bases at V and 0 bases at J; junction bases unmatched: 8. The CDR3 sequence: CASSPGTSGVPSTDTQYF. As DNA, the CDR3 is TGTGCCAGCAGCCCGGGGACTAGCGGGGTTCCTAGCACAGATACGCAGTATTTT. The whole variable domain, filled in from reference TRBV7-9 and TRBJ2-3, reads DTGVSQNPRHKITKRGQNVTFRCDPISEHNRLYWYRQTLGQGPEFLTYFQNEAQLEKSRLLSDRFSAERPKGSFSTLEIQRTEQGDSAMYLCASSPGTSGVPSTDTQYFGPGTRLTVL.

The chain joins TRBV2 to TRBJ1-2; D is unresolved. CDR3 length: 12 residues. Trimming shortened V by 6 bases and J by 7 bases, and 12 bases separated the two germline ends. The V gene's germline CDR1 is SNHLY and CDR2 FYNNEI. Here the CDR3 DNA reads TGTGCCAGCAGCCCAGGTCTGGGTGGCTACACCTTC. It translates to CASSPGLGGYTF. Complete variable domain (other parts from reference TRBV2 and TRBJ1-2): EPEVTQTPSHQVTQMGQEVILRCVPISNHLYFYWYRQILGQKVEFLVSFYNNEISEKSEIFDDQFSVERPDGSNFTLKIRSTKLEDSAMYFCASSPGLGGYTFGSGTRLTVV.

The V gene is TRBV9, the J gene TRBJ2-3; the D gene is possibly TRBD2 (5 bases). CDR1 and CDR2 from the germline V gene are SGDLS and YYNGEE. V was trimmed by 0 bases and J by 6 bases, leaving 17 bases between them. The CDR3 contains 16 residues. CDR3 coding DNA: TGTGCCAGCAGCGTAGGTCAAAGGCTAGCCGGGGATACGCAGTATTTT. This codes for CASSVGQRLAGDTQYF.

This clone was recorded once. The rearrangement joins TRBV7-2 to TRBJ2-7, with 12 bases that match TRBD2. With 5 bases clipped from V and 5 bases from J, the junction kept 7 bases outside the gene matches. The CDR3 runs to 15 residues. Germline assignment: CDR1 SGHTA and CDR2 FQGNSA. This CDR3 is CASSQRLAGAHEQYF. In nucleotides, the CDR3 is TGTGCCAGCAGCCAGAGACTAGCGGGAGCGCACGAGCAGTACTTC.